Below, 32 T cell receptor beta chains from the same sample are listed, as sequenced in a study of chemoradiotherapy in HPV16-positive cancers. Sequenced by immunoSEQ multiplex PCR; TCRdb stores in-frame clones only, minus some. Of about 12,000 clones listed, 72% are singletons. Collection took place from a patient who underwent chemoradiotherapy. Receptor source: a human donor with HPV-associated anogenital cancer.

J is TRBJ2-3 and V is TRBV9; perhaps TRBD1 as D (5 bases). Germline loops: CDR1 SGDLS, CDR2 YYNGEE. This CDR3 region has 16 residues. The ends were cut back, 2 bases at V and 0 bases at J, with 13 bases in the middle. The CDR3 sequence is CASSVDTGTSTDTQYF. For the CDR3, the DNA is TGTGCCAGCAGCGTGGACACTGGAACTAGCACAGATACGCAGTATTTT. Filled out from reference TRBV9 and TRBJ2-3, the complete variable domain reads DSGVTQTPKHLITATGQRVTLRCSPRSGDLSVYWYQQSLDQGLQFLIQYYNGEERAKGNILERFSAQQFPDLHSELNLSSLELGDSALYFCASSVDTGTSTDTQYFGPGTRLTVL.

This rearrangement joins TRBV27 to TRBJ1-5, with D possibly being TRBD1 (5 bases). The CDR3 runs 15 residues. V was cut by 0 bases and J by 4 bases, with 10 bases left in between. The V gene's germline CDR1 is MNHEY and CDR2 SMNVEV (reference sequence). CDR3 loop: CASSLSGTLNQPQHF. CDR3 DNA: TGTGCCAGCAGTTTATCGGGGACTTTGAATCAGCCCCAGCATTTT.

V and J are TRBV20-1 and TRBJ2-1; D unclear. This CDR3 has 11 residues. CDR1 is DFQATT, CDR2 SNEGSKA, per germline (reference sequence). Trimming took off 3 bases at V and 8 bases at J, with 8 bases between the two ends. CDR3 DNA sequence: TGCAGTGCTAGTCCGTTACATGAGCAGTTCTTC. It is translated as CSASPLHEQFF.

The rearrangement links TRBV2 to TRBJ1-1, with D uncertain. The V and J ends lost 7 bases and 6 bases respectively, with 9 bases between them. CDR3 length: 11 amino acids. Germline V gene lookup returns CDR1 SNHLY and CDR2 FYNNEI. CDR3 DNA sequence: TGTGCCAGCACTAAGGTTCCTGAAGCTTTCTTT. It codes for CASTKVPEAFF.

V is TRBV10-3 and J is TRBJ2-1, with TRBD2 as a possible D gene (5 bases). This CDR3 has 13 amino acids. The V gene's germline CDR1 is ENHRY and CDR2 SYGVKD. The ends were cut back, 11 bases at V and 9 bases at J, with 20 bases in the middle. CDR3 region: CAVLSGLSGEQFF. DNA of the CDR3: TGTGCCGTACTATCGGGATTATCGGGTGAGCAGTTCTTC.

The genes are TRBV7-3 and TRBJ2-3; perhaps TRBD2 as D (7 bases). Per germline, CDR1 SGHTA and CDR2 FQGTGA. This CDR3 has 13 amino acids. The V and J ends lost 4 bases and 4 bases respectively, with 9 bases between them. CDR3 in DNA: TGTGCCAGCAGCTCGGGGGGCTCAGATACGCAGTATTTT. Translating it yields CASSSGGSDTQYF. Together with reference TRBV7-3 and TRBJ2-3, the CDR3 gives the full variable domain: GAGVSQTPSNKVTEKGKYVELRCDPISGHTALYWYRQSLGQGPEFLIYFQGTGAADDSGLPNDRFFAVRPEGSVSTLKIQRTERGDSAVYLCASSSGGSDTQYFGPGTRLTVL.

This chain joins TRBV28 and TRBJ2-7; TRBD1 is a possible D gene (5 bases). V lost 6 bases and J lost 2, with 14 bases in between. The V gene's germline CDR1 is MDHEN and CDR2 SYDVKM. The CDR3 covers 14 residues. The CDR3 DNA reads as TGTGCCAGCAGCGAGGACATATACCCCTACGAGCAGTACTTC. It translates to CASSEDIYPYEQYF.

The chain has TRBV7-3 and TRBJ2-1; 8 nucleotides line up with TRBD2. The CDR3 is made up of 19 amino acids. V shed 1 base and J 8 bases; nucleotides not matched to a gene: 19. Germline lookup yields CDR1 SGHTA and CDR2 FQGTGA. The CDR3: CASSLNPLREGLVADEQFF. CDR3 bases: TGTGCCAGCAGCTTAAACCCATTGAGGGAGGGACTAGTTGCAGATGAGCAGTTCTTC.

This clone was counted between two and nine times. This chain uses TRBV5-1 with TRBJ2-2; possibly TRBD2 for D (6 bases). The CDR3 is 17 residues long. V shed 2 bases and J shed 1 base, with 15 bases lying between them. Germline-derived CDR1 and CDR2 are SGHRS and YFSETQ. The CDR3 nucleotides read TGCGCCAGCAGCTTCCAACGAGGGACTGTGAACACCGGGGAGCTGTTTTTT. It encodes CASSFQRGTVNTGELFF.

This clone occurred a few times. The V gene is TRBV5-5, the J gene TRBJ1-5; 10 bases map to TRBD1. The CDR3 is 14 amino acids. CDR1 and CDR2 (germline): SGHKS, YYEKEE (reference sequence). V was pared by 4 bases and J by 5 bases, with 3 bases of the junction left unmatched. The CDR3 DNA sequence: TGTGCCAGCAGCCAGACAGGGGGCGATCAGCCCCAGCATTTT. Its protein is CASSQTGGDQPQHF.

This rearrangement joins TRBV28 to TRBJ1-5, with D unclear. The V gene's germline CDR1 is MDHEN and CDR2 SYDVKM. With 3 bases removed from V and 4 bases from J, the gap between germline ends came to 10 bases. The CDR3 covers 14 residues. CDR3 amino acids: CASSFSVGNQPQHF. CDR3 bases: TGTGCCAGCAGTTTTTCCGTAGGAAATCAGCCCCAGCATTTT. Supplemented by reference TRBV28 and TRBJ1-5, the full variable domain reads DVKVTQSSRYLVKRTGEKVFLECVQDMDHENMFWYRQDPGLGLRLIYFSYDVKMKEKGDIPEGYSVSREKKERFSLILESASTNQTSMYLCASSFSVGNQPQHFGDGTRLSIL.

The chain employs TRBV5-4 and TRBJ2-2, with 15 bases identical to TRBD2. The CDR3 loop spans 17 amino acids. The germline V gene encodes CDR1 SGHNT and CDR2 YYREEE (reference sequence). J was trimmed by 3 bases and V by 4 bases; bases with no gene match: 4. The CDR3 here is CASSGGLAGGYTGELFF. The CDR3 DNA reads TGTGCCAGCAGCGGGGGACTAGCGGGAGGATACACCGGGGAGCTGTTTTTT. The full variable domain, its missing parts supplied by reference TRBV5-4 and TRBJ2-2, is ETGVTQSPTHLIKTRGQQVTLRCSSQSGHNTVSWYQQALGQGPQFIFQYYREEENGRGNFPPRFSGLQFPNYSSELNVNALELDDSALYLCASSGGLAGGYTGELFFGEGSRLTVL.

The V call is TRBV5-4, the J call TRBJ2-7, with a weak D call TRBD1 (8 bases). V dropped 2 bases and J dropped 6 bases, with 21 bases sitting between them. The CDR3 extends over 16 amino acids. In germline, CDR1 is SGHNT, CDR2 YYREEE (reference sequence). The CDR3 bases are TGTGCCAGCAGCTTCAACCGAGGACAGGGAGGGGGCGAGCAGTACTTC. This sequence encodes CASSFNRGQGGGEQYF.

V and J are TRBV28 and TRBJ1-2, with no clear D. Trimming left V 6 bases short and J 5 bases short, with 16 bases between. The CDR3 totals 14 residues. The germline CDR1 and CDR2 sequences are MDHEN and SYDVKM. The CDR3 region has the DNA TGTGCCAGCAGCAACGCCGGGAGCGGTTATGGCTACACCTTC. It translates to CASSNAGSGYGYTF.

The J gene is TRBJ2-1, the V gene TRBV6-6; D unresolved. V lost 7 bases to trimming and J lost 9 bases, with 13 bases between them. The CDR3 has 12 amino acids. CDR1 and CDR2 from the germline V gene are MNHNY and SVGAGI (reference sequence). The CDR3 is CASNSNSGEQFF. The CDR3 nucleotides read TGTGCCAGCAACTCGAACTCGGGTGAGCAGTTCTTC.

This rearrangement joins TRBV29-1 to TRBJ1-2; possible D gene TRBD1, 5 bases. There are 12 residues in the CDR3. V was clipped by 7 bases and J by 4 bases, with 13 bases between them. Germline values: CDR1 SQVTM, CDR2 ANQGSEA. The chain's CDR3 is CSGLDNSYGYTF. The CDR3 DNA reads as TGCAGCGGACTGGACAATTCCTATGGCTACACCTTC.

By sample share, this clone is medium-sized. This chain uses TRBV7-9 with TRBJ2-1; no clear D. This CDR3 has 15 amino acids. The germline V gene has CDR1 SEHNR and CDR2 FQNEAQ (reference sequence). V lost 1 base, J lost 6 bases, and 13 bases lay in between. The CDR3 loop reads CASSLEAEISNEQFF. The DNA of the CDR3 is TGTGCCAGCAGCTTAGAGGCGGAAATATCCAATGAGCAGTTCTTC.

The chain joins TRBV7-9 to TRBJ1-2; D remains ambiguous. The V and J ends lost 3 bases and 7 bases respectively, with 15 bases between them. The germline V gene encodes CDR1 SEHNR and CDR2 FQNEAQ (reference sequence). The CDR3 spans 14 residues. The CDR3 nucleotides read TGTGCCAGCAGCTTTGAAGGGATCGGTGTTGGCTACACCTTC. Protein sequence: CASSFEGIGVGYTF.

The J gene is TRBJ1-1, the V gene TRBV11-2; D is perhaps TRBD1 (6 bases). Trimming left V 5 bases short and J 1 base short, with 14 bases between. Per germline, CDR1 SGHAT and CDR2 FQNNGV. CDR3 length equals 15 residues. CDR3: CASSLIRTANTEAFF. As DNA, the CDR3 is TGTGCCAGCAGCCTTATCAGGACAGCGAACACTGAAGCTTTCTTT.

The chain is built from TRBV30 and TRBJ1-1, with D possibly matching TRBD1 (5 bases). The V end was cut by 3 bases, the J end by 7 bases, with 9 bases between. From germline, CDR1 is GTSNPN and CDR2 SVGIG (reference sequence). CDR3 length: 11 residues. In nucleotides, the CDR3 is TGTGCCTGGAGATCGGGGGGTGAAGCTTTCTTT. Translated, it gives CAWRSGGEAFF.

This clone showed up just once. The CDR3 DNA is TGTGCCTGGCATCAATTTATGAACACTGAAGCTTTCTTT. Protein: CAWHQFMNTEAFF. This rearrangement joins TRBV30 to TRBJ1-1; D call uncertain. V was pared by 5 bases and J by 0 bases, with 10 bases between. CDR1 is GTSNPN, CDR2 SVGIG, per germline (reference sequence). The CDR3 sequence is 13 residues long.

Only a few counts were recorded for this clone. This sequence joins TRBV11-1 and TRBJ2-1, with 16 bases aligning to TRBD2. The CDR3 is made up of 18 amino acids. Germline lookup yields CDR1 SGHAT and CDR2 FQDESV (reference sequence). V lost 6 bases, J lost 10 bases, and 15 bases stayed unmatched. The CDR3 DNA reads TGTGCCAGCAGGGGGACAGGGGGACTAGCGGGAGGGCCTGGGGAGCAGTTCTTC. It specifies CASRGTGGLAGGPGEQFF.

V gene TRBV15 combines with J gene TRBJ2-1, with 7 bases matching TRBD2. The CDR3 totals 14 residues. CDR1 is LNHNV and CDR2 is YYDKDF in the germline V gene (reference sequence). V lost 3 bases to trimming and J lost 7 bases; unmatched junction nucleotides: 6. In DNA, the CDR3 is TGTGCCACCAGCAGTTTCGGGGAGGGGAATGAGCAGTTCTTC. It codes for CATSSFGEGNEQFF.

V usage is TRBV7-8 and J usage is TRBJ2-5, with D tentatively TRBD1 or TRBD2 (6 bases each). The germline CDR1 and CDR2 sequences are SGHVS and FQNEAQ. Trimming pared 1 base from V and 5 bases from J, leaving 11 bases between. The CDR3 sequence is 14 residues long. The CDR3 here is CASSLGFGGETQYF. As DNA, the CDR3 is TGTGCCAGCAGCTTAGGCTTCGGGGGCGAGACCCAGTACTTC. The whole variable domain, remainder taken from reference TRBV7-8 and TRBJ2-5, is GAGVSQSPRYKVAKRGQDVALRCDPISGHVSLFWYQQALGQGPEFLTYFQNEAQLDKSGLPSDRFFAERPEGSVSTLKIQRTQQEDSAVYLCASSLGFGGETQYFGPGTRLLVL.

V is TRBV18 and J is TRBJ2-3; TRBD2 aligns across 7 bases. The trim removed 8 bases at V and 0 bases at J, leaving 14 bases unmatched. Germline V gene sequence: CDR1 KGHSH, CDR2 LQKENI. CDR3 length: 17 amino acids. CDR3 coding DNA: TGTGCCAGCGCAACCCTAGCGGAGTTCCCTAGCACAGATACGCAGTATTTT. Translated: CASATLAEFPSTDTQYF.

This clone showed up just a few times. The chain couples TRBV18 to TRBJ1-1; D ambiguous. Trimming cost V 3 bases and J 0 bases, with 8 bases left between them. The germline V gene encodes CDR1 KGHSH and CDR2 LQKENI. The length of the CDR3 is 14 residues. The CDR3 region has the DNA TGTGCCAGCTCACCGAACCATTTGAACACTGAAGCTTTCTTT. Its protein product is CASSPNHLNTEAFF.

Here the CDR3 reads CARNIAGGSTDTQYF. CDR3 DNA: TGTGCCAGGAATATAGCGGGAGGCAGCACAGATACGCAGTATTTT. The chain links TRBV6-6 to TRBJ2-3; 10 nucleotides agree with TRBD2. V gave up 9 bases and J gave up 0 bases; unmatched junction bases: 6. The germline V gene has CDR1 MNHNY and CDR2 SVGAGI (reference sequence). The CDR3 has 15 residues.

The genes are TRBV7-9 and TRBJ2-5; no reliable D call. The CDR3 spans 12 residues. The ends were cut back, 5 bases at V and 2 bases at J, with 6 bases in the middle. CDR1 is SEHNR, CDR2 FQNEAQ, per germline (reference sequence). The CDR3 protein is CASSRQQETQYF. The CDR3 DNA reads TGTGCCAGCAGCCGGCAGCAAGAGACCCAGTACTTC.

The count of this clone is one. V and J are TRBV5-1 and TRBJ2-2, with TRBD1 as a possible D gene (5 bases). Germline V lookup: CDR1 SGHRS, CDR2 YFSETQ. The CDR3 is 13 residues long. The V gene lost 2 bases and the J gene lost 9 bases, with 11 bases spanning the gap. The CDR3 DNA sequence: TGCGCCAGCAGCTTTTGGACGGACAGGGAGCTGTTTTTT. It encodes CASSFWTDRELFF. Supplemented by reference TRBV5-1 and TRBJ2-2, the full variable domain reads KAGVTQTPRYLIKTRGQQVTLSCSPISGHRSVSWYQQTPGQGLQFLFEYFSETQRNKGNFPGRFSGRQFSNSRSEMNVSTLELGDSALYLCASSFWTDRELFFGEGSRLTVL.

The CDR3 here is CASSADLSYNEQFF. In DNA form, the CDR3 reads TGTGCCAGCAGCGCGGACCTCTCCTACAATGAGCAGTTCTTC. This chain connects TRBV9 to TRBJ2-1; D gene uncertain. Germline V gene lookup returns CDR1 SGDLS and CDR2 YYNGEE. This CDR3 is 14 amino acids long. V was cut by 3 bases and J by 0 bases, with 7 bases left in between. The entire variable domain, with the rest obtained from reference TRBV9 and TRBJ2-1, is as follows: DSGVTQTPKHLITATGQRVTLRCSPRSGDLSVYWYQQSLDQGLQFLIQYYNGEERAKGNILERFSAQQFPDLHSELNLSSLELGDSALYFCASSADLSYNEQFFGPGTRLTVL.

This clone was seen only once. V and J are TRBV2 and TRBJ2-1; weak D call: TRBD2 (5 bases). Trimming cost V 1 base and J 10 bases, with 11 bases left between them. The CDR3 loop spans 13 amino acids. Germline V gives CDR1 SNHLY, CDR2 FYNNEI. CDR3 sequence: CASSEVAPGEQFF. The CDR3 coding sequence is TGTGCCAGCAGTGAAGTAGCGCCCGGAGAGCAGTTCTTC.

The J gene is TRBJ2-7, the V gene TRBV7-6; 7 bases line up with TRBD2. Per germline, CDR1 SGHVS and CDR2 FNYEAQ. The CDR3 has 19 amino acids. J gave up 0 bases and V 7 bases, and 21 bases lay outside the gene matches. CDR3 nucleotide sequence: TGTGCCAGCATCCCCTCCCCTGGGCGAGCGGGAAACCACTCCTACGAGCAGTACTTC. It specifies CASIPSPGRAGNHSYEQYF. Based on the CDR3 plus reference TRBV7-6 and TRBJ2-7, the full variable domain is GAGVSQSPRYKVTKRGQDVALRCDPISGHVSLYWYRQALGQGPEFLTYFNYEAQQDKSGLPNDRFSAERPEGSISTLTIQRTEQRDSAMYRCASIPSPGRAGNHSYEQYFGPGTRLTVT.